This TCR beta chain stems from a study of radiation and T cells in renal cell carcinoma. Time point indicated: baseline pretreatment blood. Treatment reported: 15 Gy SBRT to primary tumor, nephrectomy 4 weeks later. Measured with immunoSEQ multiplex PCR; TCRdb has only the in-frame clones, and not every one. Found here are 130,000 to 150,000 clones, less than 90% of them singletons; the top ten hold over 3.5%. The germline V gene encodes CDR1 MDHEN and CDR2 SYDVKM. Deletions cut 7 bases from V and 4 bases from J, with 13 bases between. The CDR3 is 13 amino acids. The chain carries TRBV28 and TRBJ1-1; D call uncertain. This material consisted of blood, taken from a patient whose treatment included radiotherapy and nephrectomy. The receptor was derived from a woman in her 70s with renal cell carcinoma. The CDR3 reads CASNPGLGTEAFF. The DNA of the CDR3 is TGTGCCAGCAATCCCGGGTTGGGCACTGAAGCTTTCTTT.